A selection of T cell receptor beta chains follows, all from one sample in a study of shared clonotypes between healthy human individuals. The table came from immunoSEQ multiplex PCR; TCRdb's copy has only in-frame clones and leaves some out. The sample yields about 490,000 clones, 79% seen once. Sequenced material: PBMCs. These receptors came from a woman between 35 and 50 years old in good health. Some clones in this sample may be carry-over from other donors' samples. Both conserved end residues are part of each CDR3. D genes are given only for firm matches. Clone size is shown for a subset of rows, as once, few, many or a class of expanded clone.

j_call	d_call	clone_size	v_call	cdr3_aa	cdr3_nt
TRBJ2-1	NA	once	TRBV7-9	CASSIGGAQFF	TGTGCCAGCAGCATAGGGGGTGCCCAGTTCTTC
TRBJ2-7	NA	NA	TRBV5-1	CASSYQQGPYEQYF	TGTGCCAGCAGCTATCAGCAGGGGCCCTACGAGCAGTACTTC
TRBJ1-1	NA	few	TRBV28	CAIITGKTEAFF	TGTGCCATTATAACAGGCAAAACTGAAGCTTTCTTT
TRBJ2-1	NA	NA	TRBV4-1	CASSQSDQREQFF	TGCGCCAGCAGCCAATCGGACCAACGGGAGCAGTTCTTC
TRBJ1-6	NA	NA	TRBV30	CAWRPSSYNSPLHF	TGTGCCTGGAGACCGAGCTCCTATAATTCACCCCTCCACTTT
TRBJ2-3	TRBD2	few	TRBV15	CATREREVTDTQYF	TGTGCCACCAGAGAGCGGGAGGTGACAGATACGCAGTATTTT
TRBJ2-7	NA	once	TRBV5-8	CASSLVVTQTSYEQYF	TGTGCCAGCAGCTTGGTTGTGACTCAAACCTCCTACGAGCAGTACTTC
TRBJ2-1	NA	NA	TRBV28	CASRRTSSSYNEQFF	TGTGCCAGCAGGAGGACTTCGAGCTCCTACAATGAGCAGTTCTTC
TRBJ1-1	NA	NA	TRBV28	CASSLAGDNTEAFF	TGTGCCAGCAGTTTAGCAGGGGATAACACTGAAGCTTTCTTT
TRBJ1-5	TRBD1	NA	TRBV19	CASKADRGGTNQPQHF	TGTGCCAGTAAAGCTGATCGAGGGGGCACCAATCAGCCCCAGCATTTT
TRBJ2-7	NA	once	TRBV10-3	CAITPDRGYEQYF	TGTGCCATCACCCCGGACAGAGGTTACGAGCAGTACTTC
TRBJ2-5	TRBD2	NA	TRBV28	CASSFGGIQETQYF	TGTGCCAGCAGTTTCGGGGGGATTCAAGAGACCCAGTACTTC
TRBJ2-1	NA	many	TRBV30	CAWSGAYNEQFF	TGTGCCTGGAGCGGCGCCTACAATGAGCAGTTCTTC
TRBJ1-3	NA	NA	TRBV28	CASSLGGAGNTIYF	TGTGCCAGCAGTTTGGGGGGGGCTGGAAACACCATATATTTT
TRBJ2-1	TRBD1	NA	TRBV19	CASSRRGDRSYNEQFF	TGTGCCAGTAGTAGGAGGGGGGACAGGTCCTACAATGAGCAGTTCTTC
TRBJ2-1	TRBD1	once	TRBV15	CATRIRDRAYNEQFF	TGTGCCACCAGAATTAGGGACAGGGCCTACAATGAGCAGTTCTTC
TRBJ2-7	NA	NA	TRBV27	CASSLRALGSHYEQYF	TGTGCCAGCAGTTTACGGGCCTTGGGGTCGCATTACGAGCAGTACTTC
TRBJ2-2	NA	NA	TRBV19	CARPGELFF	TGTGCCAGGCCCGGGGAGCTGTTTTTT
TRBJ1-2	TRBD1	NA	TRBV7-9	CASSSPGQGIIGYTF	TGTGCCAGCAGTTCCCCGGGACAGGGCATCATTGGCTACACCTTC
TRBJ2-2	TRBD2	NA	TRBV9	CASSVAASGGTGELFF	TGTGCCAGCAGCGTAGCGGCCAGCGGGGGCACCGGGGAGCTGTTTTTT
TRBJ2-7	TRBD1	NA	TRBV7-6	CASSPYPGTGNEQYF	TGTGCCAGCAGCCCCTACCCAGGGACAGGGAACGAGCAGTACTTC
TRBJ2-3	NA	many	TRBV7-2	CATWDSTDTQYF	TGTGCCACTTGGGACTCCACAGATACGCAGTATTTT
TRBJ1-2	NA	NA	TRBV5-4	CASSFGRTDYGYTF	TGTGCCAGCAGCTTCGGTCGTACAGACTATGGCTACACCTTC
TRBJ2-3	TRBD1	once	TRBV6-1	CASSGSTGGSDTQYF	TGTGCCAGCAGTGGGTCGACAGGGGGCAGTGATACGCAGTATTTT
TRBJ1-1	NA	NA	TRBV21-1	CASSKVGGGENTEAFF	TGTGCCAGCAGCAAAGTGGGGGGAGGAGAGAACACTGAAGCTTTCTTT